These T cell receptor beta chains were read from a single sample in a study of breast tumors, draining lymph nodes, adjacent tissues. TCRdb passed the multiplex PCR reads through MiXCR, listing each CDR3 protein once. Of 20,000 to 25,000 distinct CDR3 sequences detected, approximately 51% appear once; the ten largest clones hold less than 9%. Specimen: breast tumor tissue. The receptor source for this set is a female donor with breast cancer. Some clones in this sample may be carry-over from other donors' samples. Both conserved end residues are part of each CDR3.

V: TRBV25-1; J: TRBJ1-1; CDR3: CASREDRGASTEAFF
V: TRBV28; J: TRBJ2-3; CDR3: CASSFTRGDTQYF
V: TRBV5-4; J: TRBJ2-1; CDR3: CASSPGLAGTNEQFF
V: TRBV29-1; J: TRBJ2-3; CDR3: CSVAPSGSTDTQYF
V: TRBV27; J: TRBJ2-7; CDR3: CASKKTGVTYEQYF
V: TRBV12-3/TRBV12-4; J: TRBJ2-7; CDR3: CASSGQGAPQYF
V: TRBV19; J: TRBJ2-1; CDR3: CASKRPGTSRDEQFF
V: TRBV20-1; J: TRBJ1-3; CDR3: CSARTGGRRFESGNTIYF
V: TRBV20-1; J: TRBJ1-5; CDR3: CSARSGTGDQPQHF
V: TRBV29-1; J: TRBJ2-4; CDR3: CSVVSPGNIQYF